The 6 T cell receptor beta chains listed next were all sequenced from one sample in a study of blood T cell repertoires in COVID-19 (dated by TCRdb to 2019 to 2021). The library was made by the immunoSEQ multiplex PCR assay. Held by TCRdb, this immuneACCESS table contains in-frame sequences only and omits some clones. Under half of the omission traces to an unresolved V gene where checked; the cause of the rest is unknown. This sample is represented by under 40,000 clones; 70% to 90% of them were singletons. Of the sample, 30% to 35% falls within the top ten clones. The sequenced sample was peripheral blood. These receptors all stem from a man between 65 and 85 years old with active COVID-19.

The V gene is TRBV6-6, the J gene TRBJ2-1; 8 bases map to TRBD2. V was clipped by 6 bases and J by 6 bases; unmatched bases: 10. The CDR3 loop spans 15 amino acids. CDR1 is MNHNY, CDR2 SVGAGI, per germline (reference sequence). The CDR3 loop is CASRPPGGLGNEQFF. CDR3 in DNA: TGTGCCAGCAGGCCTCCGGGGGGGCTCGGCAATGAGCAGTTCTTC.

This chain connects TRBV9 to TRBJ2-7; 7 nucleotides line up with TRBD1. The ends lost 2 bases at V and 5 bases at J; junction bases unmatched: 4. This CDR3 contains 13 residues. Germline values: CDR1 SGDLS, CDR2 YYNGEE. The CDR3 protein is CASSVDRVNEQYF. The CDR3 DNA reads TGTGCCAGCAGCGTCGACAGGGTGAACGAGCAGTACTTC.

The chain joins TRBV11-2 to TRBJ2-7; 7 bases agree with TRBD1. Germline lookup yields CDR1 SGHAT and CDR2 FQNNGV. J was trimmed by 0 bases and V by 1 base; bases with no gene match: 3. The CDR3 covers 15 residues. The CDR3 nucleotides are TGTGCCAGCAGCTTAGGACAGGGATCCTCCTACGAGCAGTACTTC. It translates to CASSLGQGSSYEQYF. The variable domain in full, with the rest retrieved from reference TRBV11-2 and TRBJ2-7, is EAGVAQSPRYKIIEKRQSVAFWCNPISGHATLYWYQQILGQGPKLLIQFQNNGVVDDSQLPKDRFSAERLKGVDSTLKIQPAKLEDSAVYLCASSLGQGSSYEQYFGPGTRLTVT.

The J gene is TRBJ1-5, the V gene TRBV5-4; weak D call: TRBD1 (5 bases). Per germline, CDR1 SGHNT and CDR2 YYREEE (reference sequence). The germline V and J ends were trimmed by 3 bases and 9 bases, with 13 bases remaining between them. The CDR3 has 13 amino acids. The CDR3 DNA follows: TGTGCCAGCAGCTCACAACCGCAGGGGCCCCAGCATTTT. It is translated as CASSSQPQGPQHF.

CDR3 coding DNA: TGTGCCAGCAGCCCTCACCGAACAGGGGCGAATGAGCAGTTCTTC. Encoded protein: CASSPHRTGANEQFF. This chain connects TRBV3-1 (or the pseudogene TRBV3-2) to TRBJ2-1; 7 positions agree with TRBD1. The CDR3 extends over 15 amino acids. The J segment lost 7 bases and the V segment lost 4 bases, leaving 10 bases of the junction unmatched. Germline V gene lookup returns CDR1 LGHDT and CDR2 YNNKEL (reference sequence).

This clone appeared once. J is TRBJ2-3 and V is TRBV18, with 11 bases that match TRBD2. Germline CDR1 reads KGHSH; CDR2 reads LQKENI. The CDR3 contains 17 residues. J gave up 3 bases and V 3 bases, and 8 bases lay outside the gene matches. The CDR3 coding sequence is TGTGCCAGCTCACCCCCGGCCACTAGCGGGGGTACAGATACGCAGTATTTT. Amino acid sequence: CASSPPATSGGTDTQYF.